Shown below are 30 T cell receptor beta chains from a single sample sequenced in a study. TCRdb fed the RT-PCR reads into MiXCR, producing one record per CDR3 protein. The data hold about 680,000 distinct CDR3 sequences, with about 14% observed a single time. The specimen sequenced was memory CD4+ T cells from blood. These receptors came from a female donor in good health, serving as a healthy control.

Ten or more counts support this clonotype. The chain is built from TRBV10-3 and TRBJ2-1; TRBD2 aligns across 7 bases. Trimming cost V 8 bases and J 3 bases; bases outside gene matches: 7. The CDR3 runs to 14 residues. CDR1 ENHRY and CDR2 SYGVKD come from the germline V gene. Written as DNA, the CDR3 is TGTGCCATCTGGTCTAGCGGAGACTACAATGAGCAGTTCTTC. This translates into CAIWSSGDYNEQFF.

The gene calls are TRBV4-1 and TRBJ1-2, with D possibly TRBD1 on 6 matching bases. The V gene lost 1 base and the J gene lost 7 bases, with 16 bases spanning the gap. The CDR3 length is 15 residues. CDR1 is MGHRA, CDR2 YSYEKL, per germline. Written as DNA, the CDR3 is TGCGCCAGCAGCCAAGCCGGGGACAAGGCGAGTGGCTACACCTTC. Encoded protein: CASSQAGDKASGYTF.

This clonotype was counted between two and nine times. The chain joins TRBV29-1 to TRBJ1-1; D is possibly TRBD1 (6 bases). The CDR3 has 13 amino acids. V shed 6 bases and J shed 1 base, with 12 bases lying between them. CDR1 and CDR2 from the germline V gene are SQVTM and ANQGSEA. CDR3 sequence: CSVARGTNTEAFF. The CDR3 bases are TGCAGCGTGGCCAGGGGAACGAACACTGAAGCTTTCTTT.

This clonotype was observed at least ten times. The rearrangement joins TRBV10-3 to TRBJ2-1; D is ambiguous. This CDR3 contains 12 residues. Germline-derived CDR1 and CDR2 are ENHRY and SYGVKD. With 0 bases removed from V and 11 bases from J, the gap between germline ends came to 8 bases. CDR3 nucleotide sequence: TGTGCCATCAGTGAGTCGACGGTAAAGCAGTTCTTC. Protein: CAISESTVKQFF.

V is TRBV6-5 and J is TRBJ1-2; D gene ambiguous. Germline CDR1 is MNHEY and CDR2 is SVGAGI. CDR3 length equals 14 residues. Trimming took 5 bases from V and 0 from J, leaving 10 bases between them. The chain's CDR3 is CASSVRPSNYGYTF. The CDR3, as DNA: TGTGCCAGCAGTGTCCGGCCTTCTAACTATGGCTACACCTTC.

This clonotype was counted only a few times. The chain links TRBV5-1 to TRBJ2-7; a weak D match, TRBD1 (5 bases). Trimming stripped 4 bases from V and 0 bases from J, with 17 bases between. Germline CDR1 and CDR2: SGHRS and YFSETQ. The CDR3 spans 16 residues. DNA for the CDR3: TGCGCCAGCAGCGTATACCCGACAGAAATCTCCTACGAGCAGTACTTC. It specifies CASSVYPTEISYEQYF.

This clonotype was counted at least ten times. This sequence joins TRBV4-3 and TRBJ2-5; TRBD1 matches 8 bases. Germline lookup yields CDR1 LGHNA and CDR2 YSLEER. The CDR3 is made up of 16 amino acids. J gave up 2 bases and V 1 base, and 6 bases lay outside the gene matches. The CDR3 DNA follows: TGCGCCAGCAGCCAAGGATCTACAGGGGGACAAGAGACCCAGTACTTC. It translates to CASSQGSTGGQETQYF.

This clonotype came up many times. The CDR3 reads CSARFGQVLAKNIQYF. The CDR3 DNA reads as TGCAGTGCTAGGTTTGGGCAAGTTCTAGCCAAAAACATTCAGTACTTC. The chain recombines TRBV20-1 with TRBJ2-4; unclear D gene. V was clipped by 3 bases and J by 0 bases, with 15 bases between them. This CDR3 comprises 16 residues. CDR1 is DFQATT, CDR2 SNEGSKA, per germline (reference sequence).

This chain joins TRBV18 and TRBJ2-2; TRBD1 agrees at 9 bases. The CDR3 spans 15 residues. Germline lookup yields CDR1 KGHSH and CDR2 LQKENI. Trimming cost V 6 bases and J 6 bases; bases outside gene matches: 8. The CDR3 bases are TGTGCCAGCTCGACCGGGACAGGGAAGGCCGGGGAGCTGTTTTTT. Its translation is CASSTGTGKAGELFF.

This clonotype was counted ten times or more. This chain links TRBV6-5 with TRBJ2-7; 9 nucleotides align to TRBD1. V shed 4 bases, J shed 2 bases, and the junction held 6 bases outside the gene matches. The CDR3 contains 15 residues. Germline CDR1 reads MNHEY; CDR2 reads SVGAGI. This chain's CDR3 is CASSSPGQGAYEQYF. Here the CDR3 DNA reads TGTGCCAGCAGTTCCCCGGGACAGGGTGCCTACGAGCAGTACTTC.

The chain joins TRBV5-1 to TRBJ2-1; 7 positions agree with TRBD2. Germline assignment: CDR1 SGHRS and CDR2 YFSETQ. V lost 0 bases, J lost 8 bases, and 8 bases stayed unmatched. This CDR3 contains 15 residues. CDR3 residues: CASSLGAGGSDEQFF. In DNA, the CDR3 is TGCGCCAGCAGCTTGGGCGCCGGCGGGAGTGATGAGCAGTTCTTC.

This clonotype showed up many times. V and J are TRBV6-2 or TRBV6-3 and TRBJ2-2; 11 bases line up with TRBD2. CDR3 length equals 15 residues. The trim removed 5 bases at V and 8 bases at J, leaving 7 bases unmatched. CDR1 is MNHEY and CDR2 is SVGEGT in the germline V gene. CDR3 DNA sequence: TGTGCCAGCAGTCAACTAGCGGGAGCGCAAGGGGAGCTGTTTTTT. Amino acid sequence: CASSQLAGAQGELFF.

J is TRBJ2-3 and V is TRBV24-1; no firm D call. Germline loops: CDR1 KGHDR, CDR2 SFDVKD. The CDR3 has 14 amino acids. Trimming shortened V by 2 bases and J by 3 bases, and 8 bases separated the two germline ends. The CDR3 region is CATSDSRGTDTQYF. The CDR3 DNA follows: TGTGCCACCAGTGATTCTAGAGGTACAGATACGCAGTATTTT.

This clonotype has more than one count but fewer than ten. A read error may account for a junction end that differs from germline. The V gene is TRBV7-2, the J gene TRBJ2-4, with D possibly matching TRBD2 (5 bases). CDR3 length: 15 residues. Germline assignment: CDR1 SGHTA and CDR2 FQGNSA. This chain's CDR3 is CASSLAGNTKNIQYF. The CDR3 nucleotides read TGTGCCAGCAGCCTAGCCGGGAATACCAAAAACATTCAGTACTTC.

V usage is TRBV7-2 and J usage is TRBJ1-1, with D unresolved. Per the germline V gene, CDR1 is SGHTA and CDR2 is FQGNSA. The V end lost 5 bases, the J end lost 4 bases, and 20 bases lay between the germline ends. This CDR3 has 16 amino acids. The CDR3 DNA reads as TGTGCCAGCAGCCTCCAGCGACCCCAAAGTGGCACTGAAGCTTTCTTT. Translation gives CASSLQRPQSGTEAFF.

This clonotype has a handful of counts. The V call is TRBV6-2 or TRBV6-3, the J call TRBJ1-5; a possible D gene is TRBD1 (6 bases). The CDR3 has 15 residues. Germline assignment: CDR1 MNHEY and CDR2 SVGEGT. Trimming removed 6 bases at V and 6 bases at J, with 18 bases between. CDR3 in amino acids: CASRPEGGRGQPQHF. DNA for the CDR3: TGTGCCAGCAGACCCGAGGGGGGCCGGGGTCAGCCCCAGCATTTT.

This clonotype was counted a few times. CDR3 DNA: TGTGCCAGCAGCTTGCGGGGAACGATGGACACTGAAGCTTTCTTT. As protein: CASSLRGTMDTEAFF. The chain recombines TRBV7-2 with TRBJ1-1; D gene ambiguous. The CDR3 consists of 15 residues. V lost 3 bases and J lost 3, with 14 bases in between. Per germline, CDR1 SGHTA and CDR2 FQGNSA.

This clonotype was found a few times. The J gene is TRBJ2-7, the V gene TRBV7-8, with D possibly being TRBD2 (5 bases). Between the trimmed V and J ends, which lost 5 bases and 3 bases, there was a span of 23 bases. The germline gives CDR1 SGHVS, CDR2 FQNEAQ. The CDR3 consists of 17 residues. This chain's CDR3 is CASSRRRGGKLDYEQYF. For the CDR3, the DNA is TGTGCCAGCAGCCGACGTCGGGGTGGAAAACTCGACTACGAGCAGTACTTC.

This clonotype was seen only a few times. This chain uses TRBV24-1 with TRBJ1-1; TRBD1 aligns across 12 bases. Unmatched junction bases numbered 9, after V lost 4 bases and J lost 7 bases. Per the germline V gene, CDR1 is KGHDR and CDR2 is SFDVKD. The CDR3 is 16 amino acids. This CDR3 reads CATSESGTGGVGEAFF. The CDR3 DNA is TGTGCCACCAGTGAGTCCGGGACAGGGGGCGTGGGTGAAGCTTTCTTT.

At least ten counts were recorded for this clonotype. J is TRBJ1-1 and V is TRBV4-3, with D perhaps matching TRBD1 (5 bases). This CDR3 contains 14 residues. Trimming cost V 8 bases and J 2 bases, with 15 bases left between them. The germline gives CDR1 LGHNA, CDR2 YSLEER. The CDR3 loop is CASAMTAVNTEAFF. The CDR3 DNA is TGCGCCAGCGCGATGACAGCCGTTAACACTGAAGCTTTCTTT.

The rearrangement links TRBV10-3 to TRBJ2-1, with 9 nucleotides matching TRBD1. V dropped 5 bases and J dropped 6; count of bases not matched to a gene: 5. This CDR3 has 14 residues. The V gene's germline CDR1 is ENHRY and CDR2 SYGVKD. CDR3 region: CAISTRTGVNEQFF. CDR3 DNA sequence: TGTGCCATCAGTACGAGGACAGGGGTCAATGAGCAGTTCTTC.

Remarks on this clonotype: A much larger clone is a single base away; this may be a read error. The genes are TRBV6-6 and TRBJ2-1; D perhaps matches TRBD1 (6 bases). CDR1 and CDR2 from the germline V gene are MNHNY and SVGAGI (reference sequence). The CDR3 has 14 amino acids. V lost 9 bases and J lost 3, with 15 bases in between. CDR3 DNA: TGTGCCAGTGCTGACAAGGGGGTCTACAATGAGCAGTTCTTC. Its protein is CASADKGVYNEQFF.

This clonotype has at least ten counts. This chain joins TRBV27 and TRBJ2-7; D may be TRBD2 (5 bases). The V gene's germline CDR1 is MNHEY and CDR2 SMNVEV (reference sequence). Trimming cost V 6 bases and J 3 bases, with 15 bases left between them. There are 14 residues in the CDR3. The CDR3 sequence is CASSSWGDYYEQYF. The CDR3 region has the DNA TGTGCCAGCAGCTCGTGGGGAGACTACTACGAGCAGTACTTC.

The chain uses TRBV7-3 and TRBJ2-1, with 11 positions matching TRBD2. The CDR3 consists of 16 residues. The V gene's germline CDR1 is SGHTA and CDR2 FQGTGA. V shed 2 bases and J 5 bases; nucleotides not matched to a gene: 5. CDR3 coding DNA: TGTGCCAGCAGCTTAGGAGGGACTAGCGGAGACAATGAGCAGTTCTTC. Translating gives CASSLGGTSGDNEQFF.

This CDR3 is CASSPAFRLGGNEKLFF. The CDR3 nucleotides are TGTGCCAGCAGCCCGGCCTTTCGCCTAGGGGGGAATGAAAAACTGTTTTTT. This chain connects TRBV7-2 to TRBJ1-4; possibly TRBD1 for D (6 bases). The ends were cut back, 5 bases at V and 5 bases at J, with 21 bases in the middle. CDR3 length equals 17 residues. Germline V gene lookup returns CDR1 SGHTA and CDR2 FQGNSA.

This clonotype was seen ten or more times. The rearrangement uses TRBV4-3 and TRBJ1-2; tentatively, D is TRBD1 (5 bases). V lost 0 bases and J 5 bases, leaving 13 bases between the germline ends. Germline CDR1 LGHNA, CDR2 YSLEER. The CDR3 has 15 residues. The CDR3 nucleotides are TGCGCCAGCAGCCAAGACCAGGGTGCTCGGTATGGCTACACCTTC. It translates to CASSQDQGARYGYTF.

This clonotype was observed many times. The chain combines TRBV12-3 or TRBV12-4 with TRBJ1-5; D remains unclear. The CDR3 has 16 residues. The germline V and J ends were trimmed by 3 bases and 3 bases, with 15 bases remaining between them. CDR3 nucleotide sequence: TGTGCCAGCAGTTTCTCCATTTGGTCAGACAATCAGCCCCAGCATTTT. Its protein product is CASSFSIWSDNQPQHF.

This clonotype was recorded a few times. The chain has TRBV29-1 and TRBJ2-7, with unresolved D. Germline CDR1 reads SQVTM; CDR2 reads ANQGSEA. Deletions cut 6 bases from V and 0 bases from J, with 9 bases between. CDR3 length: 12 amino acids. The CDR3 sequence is CSVGINSYEQYF. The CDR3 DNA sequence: TGCAGCGTCGGAATTAACTCCTACGAGCAGTACTTC.

The CDR3 DNA follows: TGTGCCAGCAAAAGGACGAGTAGCAATCAGCCCCAGCATTTT. Protein sequence: CASKRTSSNQPQHF. The chain links TRBV6-2 or TRBV6-3 to TRBJ1-5, with no clear D. The CDR3 consists of 14 residues. Germline V gene sequence: CDR1 MNHEY, CDR2 SVGEGT. Trimming cost V 7 bases and J 0 bases, with 10 bases left between them.

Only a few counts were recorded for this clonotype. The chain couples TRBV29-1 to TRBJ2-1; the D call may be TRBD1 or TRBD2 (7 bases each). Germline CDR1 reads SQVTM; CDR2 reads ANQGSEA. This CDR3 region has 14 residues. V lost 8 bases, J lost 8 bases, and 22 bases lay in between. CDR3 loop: CSFFTLQGRDEQFF. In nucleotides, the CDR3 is TGCAGCTTTTTTACCCTACAGGGGAGGGATGAGCAGTTCTTC.